The 3 T cell receptor beta chains presented below share a single source sample, sequenced in a study of T cells in Graves' hyperthyroidism and ophthalmopathy. Amplified TCR beta CDR3 regions came from RNA transcripts. A set of HTBI primers served as the primers for a first-round RT-PCR of the TCR CDR3. TCRdb used MiXCR to reprocess the multiplex PCR reads, holding one entry per CDR3 protein. The top ten clones hold approximately 49% of a sample with approximately 490,000 distinct CDR3 sequences, less than 25% of them seen once. The sequenced material came from blood. All receptors come from a woman aged 70-85 years with Graves' ophthalmopathy.

This chain uses TRBV19 with TRBJ2-7; 7 bases are shared with TRBD1. Trimming at V came to 6 bases and at J to 4 bases, leaving 9 bases not matched to a gene. The CDR3 has 14 residues. Germline values: CDR1 LNHDA, CDR2 SQIVND (reference sequence). The CDR3 DNA sequence: TGTGCCAGTAGAAGTACAGGGGAAGAATACGAGCAGTACTTC. It translates to CASRSTGEEYEQYF.

The rearrangement joins TRBV6-1 to TRBJ2-5; D gene uncertain. V was clipped by 8 bases and J by 5 bases, with 15 bases between them. The CDR3 has 13 residues. The germline V gene encodes CDR1 MNHNS and CDR2 SASEGT. CDR3 loop: CASYTPSWETQYF. CDR3 sequence (DNA): TGTGCCAGCTACACCCCATCATGGGAGACCCAGTACTTC.

The rearrangement uses TRBV9 and TRBJ2-3, with unresolved D. Germline lookup yields CDR1 SGDLS and CDR2 YYNGEE. This CDR3 contains 14 residues. Deletions cut 4 bases from V and 6 bases from J, with 15 bases between. CDR3 sequence reads: CASSPPYSEDTQYF. The CDR3 DNA sequence: TGTGCCAGCAGCCCCCCCTACTCGGAGGATACGCAGTATTTT.